These T cell receptor beta chains were read from a single sample in a study of molecular identifiers for immune sequencing clone quantification. Via MiXCR, TCRdb re-called the PCR reads, giving one row per CDR3 protein. The sample lists over 8,000 distinct CDR3 sequences, approximately 20% occurring once. The sample comprised naive CD8+ T cells from blood, with Jurkat cell RNA spiked in. The receptor set was obtained from a human donor in good health. Some libraries in this study had Jurkat cell RNA spiked in. Both conserved end residues are part of each CDR3. A D gene is named only where the DNA matches it firmly. A row's size may be missing; if present it is once, few, many or a size class.

d_call	clone_size	j_call	v_call	cdr3_aa	cdr3_nt
.	many	TRBJ2-1	TRBV12-3/TRBV12-4	CASSLRFLAINEQFF	TGTGCCAGCAGCCTCAGGTTTCTAGCGATTAATGAGCAGTTCTTC
.	.	TRBJ2-7	TRBV28	CASRLYARNEQYF	TGTGCCAGCAGATTATATGCTCGGAACGAGCAGTACTTC
TRBD2	few	TRBJ2-1	TRBV28	CASSALGLAEQFF	TGTGCCAGCAGTGCCCTCGGACTAGCTGAGCAGTTCTTC
.	few	TRBJ2-7	TRBV5-1	CASSFSTGSSYERYF	TGCGCCAGCAGCTTCTCAACAGGGAGCTCCTACGAGCGGTACTTC
.	medium-sized	TRBJ1-4	TRBV29-1	CSVEDLGATNEKLFF	TGCAGCGTTGAAGATCTTGGGGCAACTAATGAAAAACTGTTTTTT
.	medium-sized	TRBJ1-2	TRBV29-1	CSAGVGLEGIYGYTF	TGCAGCGCCGGAGTGGGTTTGGAGGGGATCTATGGCTACACCTTC
TRBD2	many	TRBJ2-3	TRBV24-1	CATSDLGSGSDTQYF	TGTGCCACCAGTGATTTAGGTAGCGGGAGTGATACGCAGTATTTT
TRBD2	medium-sized	TRBJ2-3	TRBV7-6	CASSLLASGSPRDTQYF	TGTGCCAGCAGCTTATTGGCTAGCGGGAGTCCAAGAGATACGCAGTATTTT
.	medium-sized	TRBJ1-4	TRBV6-5	CASSSATSGARNEKLFF	TGTGCCAGCAGTTCCGCAACTTCAGGGGCCCGGAATGAAAAACTGTTTTTT
.	medium-sized	TRBJ2-1	TRBV28	CASTHPAPYNEQFF	TGTGCCAGCACCCACCCGGCTCCCTACAATGAGCAGTTCTTC
.	few	TRBJ2-7	TRBV27	CASSSKGLGGYEQYF	TGTGCCAGCAGTTCAAAAGGATTGGGTGGTTACGAGCAGTACTTC
.	.	TRBJ2-1	TRBV20-1	CSARAGQSSYNEQFF	TGCAGTGCTAGAGCAGGGCAGTCCTCCTACAATGAGCAGTTCTTC
.	.	TRBJ2-1	TRBV20-1	CSASVESSYNEQFF	TGCAGTGCTAGTGTTGAAAGCTCCTACAATGAGCAGTTCTTC
TRBD1	medium-sized	TRBJ1-1	TRBV27	CASSPGTGTAEAFF	TGTGCCAGCAGTCCGGGGACAGGGACCGCTGAAGCTTTCTTT
.	.	TRBJ2-7	TRBV25-1	CASSELVGTPYEQHF	TGTGCCAGCAGTGAATTAGTGGGGACTCCCTACGAGCAGCACTTC
.	medium-sized	TRBJ2-1	TRBV10-3	CAIIGGNNEQFF	TGTGCCATCATTGGGGGGAACAATGAGCAGTTCTTC
.	many	TRBJ2-6	TRBV27	CASSPGQISGANVLTF	TGTGCCAGCAGCCCGGGACAAATCTCTGGGGCCAACGTCCTGACTTTC
.	medium-sized	TRBJ2-7	TRBV28	CASRRSSGALSYEQYF	TGTGCCAGCAGGCGTTCGTCCGGAGCCCTCTCCTACGAGCAGTACTTC
TRBD2	medium-sized	TRBJ2-7	TRBV4-2	CASSQEMLAESYEQYF	TGTGCCAGCAGCCAAGAGATGCTAGCGGAATCCTACGAGCAGTACTTC
.	many	TRBJ2-1	TRBV29-1	CSVDAGTYNEQFF	TGCAGCGTTGACGCCGGTACCTACAATGAGCAGTTCTTC
TRBD2	medium-sized	TRBJ2-3	TRBV11-2	CASSLISGKLTDTQYF	TGTGCCAGCAGCCTTATTAGCGGGAAGCTCACAGATACGCAGTATTTT
.	medium-sized	TRBJ2-7	TRBV7-9	CASSLEWAAGYEQYF	TGTGCCAGCAGCTTAGAATGGGCAGCAGGATACGAGCAGTACTTC
.	medium-sized	TRBJ1-1	TRBV13	CASSLGSAGRRTEAFF	TGTGCCAGCAGCTTAGGCTCGGCAGGGCGGCGCACTGAAGCTTTCTTT
TRBD1	many	TRBJ2-1	TRBV6-1	CASSSTGTGYNEQFF	TGTGCCAGCAGTAGCACCGGGACAGGATACAATGAGCAGTTCTTC
TRBD2	many	TRBJ2-1	TRBV4-1	CASSFGLAGQSSYNEQFF	TGCGCCAGCAGCTTCGGACTAGCGGGCCAGAGCTCCTACAATGAGCAGTTCTTC
.	medium-sized	TRBJ2-2	TRBV18	CASSDRLNTGELFF	TGTGCCAGCTCAGACAGATTGAACACCGGGGAGCTGTTTTTT
TRBD1	.	TRBJ2-7	TRBV7-8	CASSPDRTWGEQYF	TGTGCCAGCAGCCCGGACAGGACATGGGGCGAGCAGTACTTC
.	few	TRBJ2-7	TRBV11-3	CASSFGLGGSYEQYF	TGTGCCAGCAGCTTTGGCCTTGGAGGGTCCTACGAGCAGTACTTC
TRBD2	medium-sized	TRBJ2-3	TRBV3-1	CASSQQFGLADTDTQYF	TGTGCCAGCAGCCAACAATTTGGACTAGCGGACACAGATACGCAGTATTTT
.	many	TRBJ2-7	TRBV18	CASSPGPEQYF	TGTGCCAGCTCACCCGGGCCCGAGCAGTACTTC
TRBD1	.	TRBJ1-4	TRBV10-3	CAISQGANEKLFF	TGTGCCATCAGCCAGGGGGCTAATGAAAAACTGTTTTTT
TRBD1	medium-sized	TRBJ1-1	TRBV6-2/TRBV6-3	CASSYNRGSEAFF	TGTGCCAGCAGCTACAACAGGGGCTCGGAAGCTTTCTTT
TRBD2	medium-sized	TRBJ2-1	TRBV4-3	CASSQDLAGGPRDEQFF	TGCGCCAGCAGTCAAGATCTAGCGGGAGGCCCCAGGGATGAGCAGTTCTTC
TRBD1	few	TRBJ2-7	TRBV7-6	CASSPAPGQGAYEQYF	TGTGCCAGCAGCCCCGCTCCGGGACAGGGGGCCTACGAGCAGTACTTC
.	many	TRBJ2-1	TRBV6-2/TRBV6-3	CASSYTDFLNEQFF	TGTGCCAGCAGTTACACAGATTTCCTCAATGAGCAGTTCTTC
TRBD2	medium-sized	TRBJ2-3	TRBV7-2	CASSFPLLAGVGTTDTQYF	TGTGCCAGCAGCTTCCCACTGCTAGCGGGAGTGGGAACCACAGATACGCAGTATTTT
.	medium-sized	TRBJ2-1	TRBV4-1	CASSYRQGLAGVYNEQFF	TGCGCCAGCAGCTACCGACAGGGTCTGGCGGGAGTATACAATGAGCAGTTCTTC
.	few	TRBJ2-5	TRBV20-1	CSARDRSFLASIQETQYF	TGCAGTGCTAGAGATCGGTCCTTCCTAGCGTCTATACAAGAGACCCAGTACTTC
.	medium-sized	TRBJ2-5	TRBV5-1	CASSLDNEETQYF	TGCGCCAGCAGCTTGGATAACGAAGAGACCCAGTACTTC
TRBD2	few	TRBJ2-7	TRBV20-1	CSATGTSIHEQCF	TGCAGTGCTACCGGGACTAGCATCCACGAGCAGTGCTTC
.	.	TRBJ1-5	TRBV12-3/TRBV12-4	CASSFKGESNQPQHF	TGTGCCAGCAGTTTCAAGGGGGAGAGCAATCAGCCCCAGCATTTT
TRBD1	many	TRBJ2-5	TRBV5-6	CASSVAGGGWETQYF	TGTGCCAGCAGCGTAGCAGGGGGCGGCTGGGAGACCCAGTACTTC
.	.	TRBJ2-5	TRBV12-3/TRBV12-4	CASRERDYQETQYF	TGTGCCAGCAGGGAAAGGGACTACCAAGAGACCCAGTACTTC
.	medium-sized	TRBJ2-7	TRBV2	CASSDPRRSYEQYF	TGTGCCAGCAGTGATCCCCGACGCTCCTACGAGCAGTACTTC
.	medium-sized	TRBJ2-1	TRBV4-1	CASSQDGRDEQFF	TGCGCCAGCAGCCAAGATGGGCGCGATGAGCAGTTCTTC
.	.	TRBJ2-2	TRBV12-3/TRBV12-4	CASSGGELFF	TGTGCCAGCAGTGGCGGGGAGCTGTTTTTT
.	many	TRBJ2-5	TRBV27	CASSLARLRETQYF	TGTGCCAGCAGTTTAGCGCGCCTGAGGGAGACCCAGTACTTC
TRBD1	medium-sized	TRBJ2-7	TRBV10-3	CAIGRDSSYEQYF	TGTGCCATCGGACGGGACAGTTCCTACGAGCAGTACTTC
.	medium-sized	TRBJ2-3	TRBV27	CASSLGLQGTDTQYF	TGTGCCAGCAGTTTAGGGTTGCAGGGCACAGATACGCAGTATTTT
.	many	TRBJ1-5	TRBV19	CASSMRGISQPQHF	TGTGCCAGTAGTATGCGGGGGATCAGTCAGCCCCAGCATTTT
.	medium-sized	TRBJ1-1	TRBV4-2	CASSQENSLGLREAFF	TGTGCCAGCAGCCAAGAAAACAGCCTTGGTCTCCGGGAAGCTTTCTTT
.	medium-sized	TRBJ2-7	TRBV7-9	CASSGGSSYEQYF	TGTGCCAGCAGTGGAGGATCCTCCTACGAGCAGTACTTC